This paragraph covers one T cell receptor beta chain sequence. Its antigen is still unknown. These data belong to a study of T cells after yellow fever vaccination. Study overall: Low-cell-number fractions underwent preparation using SMART-Seq v4 Ultra Low Input. General observations from the study: It was a weaker secondary response, yet one that peaked faster, at day 5 versus 15.

TCRdb passed the 5' RACE reads through MiXCR, listing each CDR3 protein once. The data hold about 260,000 distinct CDR3 sequences, with 13% observed a single time. Sequences were derived from CD4+ T cells sorted from PBMCs, sampled 45 days after the yellow fever booster vaccination. The TCR originated in a man aged 25-45 years who received the YFV17D yellow fever vaccine.

The CDR3 nucleotides read TGCGCCAGCAGCCAAGACCCCCCTCCCGGAGGGAGGCAGTTCTTC. Protein: CASSQDPPPGGRQFF. The chain combines TRBV4-3 with TRBJ2-1, with TRBD2 as a possible D gene (6 bases). The CDR3 consists of 15 residues. Germline loops: CDR1 LGHNA, CDR2 YSLEER. V lost 0 bases and J lost 12, with 18 bases in between.